This is a list of T cell receptor beta chains from one sample in a study of CXCR3-negative and CXCR3-positive naive CD8 T cells. TCRdb reprocessed the 5' RACE reads and stores each CDR3 protein as one record, lacking DNA. The ten most abundant clones cover about 2.8% of a sample with over 20,000 distinct CDR3 sequences. The sequencing input was naive CXCR3- CD8+ T cells from blood. These receptors were taken from a human donor in good health. Some clones in this sample may be carry-over from other donors' samples. Both conserved end residues are part of each CDR3. Size is stated for part of the rows, as once, few or many counts, or as a class when the clone is expanded.

>.|TRBJ1-1|TRBV28
CASSFSDWGNTEAFF
>medium-sized|TRBJ2-3|TRBV11-3
CASSLERGSTDTQYF
>.|TRBJ2-2|TRBV5-5
CASSLRGAGTGELFF
>.|TRBJ2-2|TRBV19
CASSIGGRGGELFF
>.|TRBJ2-7|TRBV28
CASSLSRRVGTLTYEQYF
>.|TRBJ2-7|TRBV28
CASSLWAGYEQYF
>.|TRBJ2-7|TRBV7-2
CASSPREVYEQYF
>medium-sized|TRBJ2-5|TRBV4-1
CASSPRENQETQYF
>.|TRBJ1-2|TRBV7-9
CASSSRDFDYGYTF
>.|TRBJ1-1|TRBV7-2
CASSFWAEMNTEAFF
>.|TRBJ2-7|TRBV19
CATSTQGLHAEQYF
>.|TRBJ2-3|TRBV29-1
CSVDDLREPDTQYF
>.|TRBJ2-7|TRBV6-6
CASSSLVREQYF